The clone carrying this T cell receptor beta chain appeared once. Its ends do not fully match the called genes, so a read error is possible. Assay: immunoSEQ multiplex PCR; the TCRdb copy retains only in-frame clones and omits some. The sample has approximately 250,000 clones, 65% to 90% seen once. The sample comes from a study of blood T cell repertoires in COVID-19. Study-level background: The samples span acute and convalescent COVID-19 from the United States, Italy and Spain.

Germline loops: CDR1 SQVTM, CDR2 ANQGSEA. The CDR3 extends over 13 amino acids. Seattle patients were enrolled while actively infected and followed longitudinally. The V gene is TRBV29-1, the J gene TRBJ1-4; 8 bases map to TRBD1. Sequenced sample: peripheral blood. The origin of this receptor is a woman in her 70s with COVID-19, enrolled during active disease. In DNA form, the CDR3 reads TGCAGCGTCGAAGACAGGGGTCGGTTGAAACTGTTTTTT. Translated: CSVEDRGRLKLFF.